Following are 24 T cell receptor beta chains from one sample sequenced in a study of spatial heterogeneity in lung cancer. Using its own MiXCR run on the 5' RACE reads, TCRdb lists one record per CDR3 protein. This table has 30,000 to 40,000 distinct CDR3 sequences, approximately 3% appearing once. Noted time point: sample taken at primary tumor resection. Sequencing was performed on normal lung tissue next to the tumor, taken at surgery. These receptors all come from a male donor with early-stage non-small cell lung cancer.

Ten or more counts support this clonotype. The rearrangement links TRBV7-2 to TRBJ2-5; D assignment may be TRBD1 or TRBD2 (5 bases each). The CDR3 sequence is 15 residues long. Germline CDR1 and CDR2: SGHTA and FQGNSA. V lost 6 bases and J 1 base, leaving 15 bases between the germline ends. CDR3 in amino acids: CASRPTPGPQETQYF. The DNA of the CDR3 is TGTGCCAGCAGACCGACTCCGGGACCCCAAGAGACCCAGTACTTC.

This clonotype was seen only a few times. V and J are TRBV20-1 and TRBJ2-6; D is unclear. Germline V lookup: CDR1 DFQATT, CDR2 SNEGSKA (reference sequence). The CDR3 runs to 14 residues. Trimming stripped 4 bases from V and 0 bases from J, with 7 bases between. The CDR3 nucleotides read TGCAGTGCTAATAAGGGCTCTGGGGCCAACGTCCTGACTTTC. As protein: CSANKGSGANVLTF.

This clonotype was counted at least ten times. This rearrangement joins TRBV27 to TRBJ2-2, with 9 positions matching TRBD2. Germline loops: CDR1 MNHEY, CDR2 SMNVEV (reference sequence). The V segment lost 2 bases and the J segment 5 bases; nucleotides outside the gene matches: 9. The CDR3 totals 17 residues. CDR3 amino acids: CASSLRHSGSVTGELFF. In DNA form, the CDR3 reads TGTGCCAGCAGTTTACGCCATAGCGGGAGTGTGACCGGGGAGCTGTTTTTT.

The genes are TRBV19 and TRBJ2-5; no definite D call. The CDR3 is 13 residues long. Trimming took 3 bases from V and 1 from J, leaving 6 bases between them. Germline CDR1 and CDR2: LNHDA and SQIVND (reference sequence). The CDR3 sequence is CASSINLQETQYF. The CDR3 DNA sequence: TGTGCCAGTAGTATTAACCTCCAAGAGACCCAGTACTTC.

Many counts were recorded for this clonotype. V and J are TRBV11-2 and TRBJ2-7; 8 bases line up with TRBD1. V trimming: 4 bases; J trimming: 6 bases; junction bases outside the gene matches: 8. CDR1 is SGHAT, CDR2 FQNNGV, per germline. The CDR3 totals 14 residues. CDR3 nucleotides: TGTGCCAGCAGCTCCTGGACAGGGTCGGTCGAGCAGTACTTC. It translates to CASSSWTGSVEQYF.

This rearrangement joins TRBV11-3 to TRBJ2-2; possible D gene TRBD1, 5 bases. The germline gives CDR1 SGHNT, CDR2 YENEEA. This CDR3 contains 13 residues. V was clipped by 2 bases and J by 5 bases, with 6 bases between them. As DNA, the CDR3 is TGTGCCAGCAGCTTACAGGGAACCGGGGAGCTGTTTTTT. Its translation is CASSLQGTGELFF. Supplemented by reference TRBV11-3 and TRBJ2-2, the full variable domain reads EAGVVQSPRYKIIEKKQPVAFWCNPISGHNTLYWYLQNLGQGPELLIRYENEEAVDDSQLPKDRFSAERLKGVDSTLKIQPAELGDSAVYLCASSLQGTGELFFGEGSRLTVL.

This clonotype was seen ten or more times. This chain links TRBV7-2 with TRBJ2-3; D possibly matches TRBD1 or TRBD2 (5 bases each). V was cut by 4 bases and J by 8 bases, with 13 bases left in between. Germline loops: CDR1 SGHTA, CDR2 FQGNSA. The CDR3 covers 13 residues. The CDR3 sequence is CASSWTDGGTQYF. The CDR3 nucleotides are TGTGCCAGCAGCTGGACTGATGGGGGTACGCAGTATTTT.

There are many counts of this clonotype. The chain has TRBV5-1 and TRBJ2-7; D gene ambiguous. Germline V gene sequence: CDR1 SGHRS, CDR2 YFSETQ. There are 11 residues in the CDR3. V was cut by 4 bases and J by 3 bases, with 5 bases left in between. The CDR3 DNA reads as TGCGCCAGCAGCGCTAACTACGAGCAGTACTTC. It codes for CASSANYEQYF.

This clonotype was recorded only once. A much larger clone differs by one base, so this may be a read error. The chain carries TRBV20-1 and TRBJ1-6; 7 nucleotides agree with TRBD1. Per the germline V gene, CDR1 is DFQATT and CDR2 is SNEGSKA (reference sequence). This CDR3 is built from 14 residues. CDR3 protein: CGASPDREGSPLHF. The CDR3 DNA follows: TGCGGTGCTAGCCCTGACAGGGAAGGCTCACCCCTCCACTTT.

This clonotype was seen ten or more times. V usage is TRBV19 and J usage is TRBJ1-5; a weak D match, TRBD1 (5 bases). CDR1 LNHDA and CDR2 SQIVND come from the germline V gene (reference sequence). CDR3 size: 13 residues. V was pared by 7 bases and J by 3 bases, with 10 bases between. The DNA for the CDR3 is TGTGCCAGTACAGGGTTCCACAATCAGCCCCAGCATTTT. Encoded protein: CASTGFHNQPQHF.

This clonotype has ten or more counts. The genes are TRBV4-1 and TRBJ2-2; the D call may be TRBD1 or TRBD2 (6 bases each). Germline V gene data show CDR1 as MGHRA and CDR2 as YSYEKL. CDR3 length: 18 amino acids. Trimming removed 1 base from V and 3 bases from J, with 18 bases in between. CDR3 sequence reads: CASSQGSGGAEDTGELFF. CDR3 nucleotides: TGCGCCAGCAGCCAAGGGTCCGGGGGCGCAGAGGACACCGGGGAGCTGTTTTTT.

This clonotype was counted at least ten times. V and J are TRBV5-1 and TRBJ2-7, with D perhaps matching TRBD2 (6 bases). CDR1 and CDR2 from the germline V gene are SGHRS and YFSETQ. The CDR3 runs 13 residues. V lost 3 bases and J 1 base, leaving 8 bases between the germline ends. The CDR3 DNA reads as TGCGCCAGCAGCTCGGGAGTTTCCTACGAGCAGTACTTC. It translates to CASSSGVSYEQYF.

At least ten counts were recorded for this clonotype. This chain connects TRBV28 to TRBJ1-4, with unresolved D. The CDR3 contains 18 residues. Germline lookup yields CDR1 MDHEN and CDR2 SYDVKM. The V end was cut by 2 bases, the J end by 2 bases, with 18 bases between. Here the CDR3 DNA reads TGTGCCAGCAGTTTAGTAGATGGCCACCCTACGACTAATGAAAAACTGTTTTTT. This codes for CASSLVDGHPTTNEKLFF.

This clonotype was seen many times. This chain joins TRBV12-3 or TRBV12-4 and TRBJ2-7; TRBD1 is a possible D gene (5 bases). The CDR3 has 13 amino acids. V dropped 7 bases and J dropped 4 bases, with 14 bases sitting between them. The DNA of the CDR3 is TGTGCCAGCAAGCAAGGGGCGAGGTACGAGCAGTACTTC. Encoded protein: CASKQGARYEQYF.

By proportion, this clonotype is medium-sized (0.01 to 0.1%). The chain uses TRBV4-2 and TRBJ2-1; no firm D call. Germline V gene lookup returns CDR1 LGHNA and CDR2 YNFKEQ. This CDR3 has 14 residues. Trimming left V 1 base short and J 8 bases short, with 12 bases between. CDR3 nucleotide sequence: TGTGCCAGCAGCCAAGTCGCCGGGTTCTATGAGCAGTTCTTC. This codes for CASSQVAGFYEQFF.

This clonotype has ten or more counts. The genes are TRBV11-1 and TRBJ2-4; D tentatively reads TRBD1 or TRBD2 (6 bases each). This CDR3 has 13 amino acids. Germline values: CDR1 SGHAT, CDR2 FQDESV (reference sequence). Between the trimmed V and J ends, which lost 2 bases and 8 bases, there was a span of 10 bases. The CDR3 loop reads CASSLRGADIQYF. The CDR3 DNA reads as TGTGCCAGCAGCTTAAGGGGGGCCGACATTCAGTACTTC.

This clonotype was seen many times. The V and J genes are TRBV5-6 and TRBJ1-1, with D hard to call. The CDR3 covers 11 residues. Germline V CDR1 and CDR2: SGHDT, YYEEEE. V lost 4 bases to trimming and J lost 8 bases, with 9 bases between them. The DNA for the CDR3 is TGTGCCAGCAGCCAAGGACCCGAAGCTTTCTTT. This codes for CASSQGPEAFF.

At least ten counts were recorded for this clonotype. The rearrangement links TRBV6-4 to TRBJ1-6, with no clear D. This CDR3 is built from 15 residues. V was clipped by 7 bases and J by 6 bases, with 16 bases between them. Germline CDR1 and CDR2: MRHNA and SNTAGT. CDR3 loop: CASMLVLKANSPLHF. The CDR3 nucleotides read TGTGCCAGCATGTTGGTTCTCAAGGCTAATTCACCCCTCCACTTT.

This clonotype was detected many times. The rearrangement links TRBV20-1 to TRBJ1-1, with D hard to call. CDR3 length equals 13 residues. V lost 7 bases and J 1 base, leaving 13 bases between the germline ends. The germline V gene has CDR1 DFQATT and CDR2 SNEGSKA (reference sequence). In DNA, the CDR3 is TGCAGTGTCGAGGCCCCCGAGAACACTGAAGCTTTCTTT. It specifies CSVEAPENTEAFF.

Worth noting for this clonotype: It may be a read error: a sequence one base away is much more abundant. This chain uses TRBV6-1 with TRBJ1-1; no clear D. This CDR3 is built from 13 residues. V lost 5 bases to trimming and J lost 4 bases, with 11 bases between them. CDR1 is MNHNS, CDR2 SASEGT, per germline. The CDR3 protein is CASSSLLRTEAFF. CDR3 nucleotides: TGTGCCAGCAGTTCGCTTCTACGCACTGAAGCTTTCTTT.

This clonotype was seen at least ten times. For the CDR3, the DNA is TGCAGTGCTAGATTTTCAGAGATTGAAGCTTTCTTT. As protein: CSARFSEIEAFF. The chain couples TRBV20-1 to TRBJ1-1; D gene ambiguous. The CDR3 spans 12 residues. Germline V CDR1 and CDR2: DFQATT, SNEGSKA (reference sequence). Trimming took 2 bases from V and 7 from J, leaving 11 bases between them.

This clonotype was seen more than once but under ten times. The rearrangement uses TRBV5-5 and TRBJ2-5, with TRBD2 identical over 7 bases. Germline CDR1 reads SGHKS; CDR2 reads YYEKEE (reference sequence). This CDR3 contains 13 residues. The V segment lost 6 bases and the J segment 1 base; nucleotides outside the gene matches: 3. The CDR3: CASTPSGQETQYF. In DNA, the CDR3 is TGTGCCAGCACTCCTAGCGGCCAAGAGACCCAGTACTTC.

This clonotype appeared many times. The chain employs TRBV20-1 and TRBJ1-2, with 8 bases aligning to TRBD1. The CDR3 is 14 residues long. Losses at the gene ends were 5 bases for V and 7 bases for J; bases not matched to a gene: 12. Per germline, CDR1 DFQATT and CDR2 SNEGSKA (reference sequence). The CDR3 region has the DNA TGCAGTGCTCTTCCAGGGGGCTTAGCTTTTGGCTACACCTTC. Amino acid sequence: CSALPGGLAFGYTF.

This clonotype was seen ten or more times. The V and J genes are TRBV5-5 and TRBJ1-4; D is undetermined. The CDR3 length is 15 residues. Per the germline V gene, CDR1 is SGHKS and CDR2 is YYEKEE (reference sequence). With 3 bases removed from V and 4 bases from J, the gap between germline ends came to 13 bases. The CDR3 spells CASSSGLVLNEKLFF. CDR3 DNA sequence: TGTGCCAGCAGCTCCGGACTGGTCCTTAATGAAAAACTGTTTTTT.